The 2 T cell receptor beta chains in this list originate from one sample, sequenced in a study of Ad26.COV2.S vaccination and SARS-CoV-2 variants. Described treatment: some 19 received Ad26.COV2.S at low or high dose, single or two shots; 5 received placebo; per-sample allocation not given. Vaccine and placebo recipients were sampled on day 63 after the first injection. Generated by immunoSEQ multiplex PCR, the TCRdb table keeps only in-frame clones and is missing some. The repertoire consists of just under 250,000 clones, with over 75% occurring once and the leading ten covering approximately 11%. The specimen comprised peripheral blood, sampled in a trial of Ad26.COV2.S vaccine versus placebo. These receptors all come from a person aged 18 to 59 who received the Ad26.COV2.S COVID-19 vaccine or a placebo.

This chain links TRBV5-1 with TRBJ2-2; D tentatively fits TRBD1 or TRBD2 (5 bases each). Looked up from germline, CDR1 is SGHRS and CDR2 is YFSETQ. This CDR3 is built from 16 residues. Trimming took 5 bases from V and 3 from J, leaving 17 bases between them. For the CDR3, the DNA is TGCGCCAGCAGGGACGGGGCTACTGCGGACACCGGGGAGCTGTTTTTT. This translates into CASRDGATADTGELFF.

The V call is TRBV7-9, the J call TRBJ2-7, with TRBD1 identical over 11 bases. V gave up 5 bases and J gave up 4 bases; unmatched junction bases: 7. Per germline, CDR1 SEHNR and CDR2 FQNEAQ (reference sequence). CDR3 size: 15 residues. As DNA, the CDR3 is TGTGCCAGCAGCATAGGACAGGGGGCTTTATACGAGCAGTACTTC. It codes for CASSIGQGALYEQYF.